This T cell receptor (beta chain) was found in a study of blood T cell repertoires in COVID-19. Study overall: Sites across the United States, Italy and Spain contributed samples from acute and convalescent COVID-19.

Germline CDR1 SGHTA, CDR2 FQGNSA. The CDR3 extends over 15 amino acids. Trimming pared 5 bases from V and 0 bases from J, leaving 10 bases between. Sequencing used immunoSEQ multiplex PCR; TCRdb keeps in-frame clones, though not all of them. The table has about 360,000 clones, roughly 86% seen once; the top ten hold approximately 2.1%. Material: PBMCs or T cells enriched from blood (not recorded which). The source is a woman aged 40 to 50 with acute COVID-19. This chain uses TRBV7-2 with TRBJ1-4; maybe TRBD1 (5 bases). In DNA, the CDR3 is TGTGCCAGCAGCCCGGAGGGGACAACTAATGAAAAACTGTTTTTT. This translates into CASSPEGTTNEKLFF.